The 10 T cell receptor beta chains below come from one sample, sequenced in a study of T cells in Graves' hyperthyroidism and ophthalmopathy (dated by TCRdb to the late 2010s). Libraries came from multiplex PCR. Sequenced using an Illumina HiSeq 2000. The TCR beta CDR3 regions were amplified from the RNA transcripts. The first round of RT-PCR for the TCR CDR3 was performed with the HTBI primer set and the Qiagen OneStep RT-PCR kit. TCRdb redid the processing of the public reads, applying fastp at Q25 and MiXCR, and retained in-frame beta chains. Under each unique CDR3 protein, matching rows form one entry showing the most common genes and DNA. This sample has a few hundred thousand distinct CDR3 sequences in its table, and 18% of those were observed once. The ten largest clones represent 40% of the sample. The sample consisted of blood. These receptors originate from a man aged 18 to 29 with Graves' ophthalmopathy.

The rearrangement uses TRBV7-2 and TRBJ2-3; 13 bases match TRBD2. Losses at the gene ends were 3 bases for V and 2 bases for J; bases not matched to a gene: 17. This CDR3 is built from 21 residues. The germline V gene encodes CDR1 SGHTA and CDR2 FQGNSA. The CDR3 region has the DNA TGTGCCAGCAGCTTCATTCGGGGGGAGACTAGCGGGGGGCTCTCCACAGATACGCAGTATTTT. Amino acids: CASSFIRGETSGGLSTDTQYF.

This clonotype was picked up a small number of times. This chain connects TRBV4-1 to TRBJ2-7; 8 bases agree with TRBD1. Germline V gives CDR1 MGHRA, CDR2 YSYEKL. CDR3 length: 16 amino acids. Trimming took 0 bases from V and 3 from J; bases not matched to a gene: 7. The CDR3 DNA reads as TGCGCCAGCAGCCAAGAGGTGGGTGACAGGGGCTACGAGCAGTACTTC. This encodes CASSQEVGDRGYEQYF.

This clonotype was seen ten or more times. J is TRBJ1-4 and V is TRBV27; 11 bases fit TRBD1. After removal of 6 bases from V and 10 bases from J, the junction contained 1 base not matched to a gene. CDR1 and CDR2 from the germline V gene are MNHEY and SMNVEV (reference sequence). The CDR3 spans 12 residues. The CDR3 loop is CASRDRGRKLFF. The CDR3 nucleotides are TGTGCCAGCAGGGACAGGGGGCGAAAACTGTTTTTT.

Ten or more counts support this clonotype. The CDR3 bases are TGTGCCAGCAGTTTACAGGGCGGGGGAAGCTCCTACGAGCAGTACTTC. It codes for CASSLQGGGSSYEQYF. The V call is TRBV12-3 or TRBV12-4, the J call TRBJ2-7; TRBD2 agrees at 7 bases. V dropped 2 bases and J dropped 0; count of bases not matched to a gene: 7. This CDR3 region has 16 residues.

The V and J genes are TRBV7-9 and TRBJ2-2; D perhaps matches TRBD2 (5 bases). From germline, CDR1 is SEHNR and CDR2 FQNEAQ (reference sequence). V gave up 5 bases and J gave up 0 bases, with 19 bases separating them. CDR3 length: 18 residues. The CDR3 DNA is TGTGCCAGCAGCACAAACCTCGGCCGGGAACCGAACACCGGGGAGCTGTTTTTT. This codes for CASSTNLGREPNTGELFF.

The table lists this clonotype with a few counts. V gene TRBV20-1 combines with J gene TRBJ2-1, with a tentative D call TRBD2 (5 bases). Germline V gene data show CDR1 as DFQATT and CDR2 as SNEGSKA (reference sequence). The CDR3 is made up of 12 amino acids. V was cut by 0 bases and J by 12 bases, with 12 bases left in between. The DNA of the CDR3 is TGCAGTGCTAGAGACCTAGCTTCAGGGCAGTTCTTC. Translated, it gives CSARDLASGQFF.

This clonotype was counted at least ten times. The chain carries TRBV28 and TRBJ2-7, with D unclear. V was cut by 5 bases and J by 5 bases, with 19 bases left in between. Germline CDR1 and CDR2: MDHEN and SYDVKM. The CDR3 has 15 amino acids. The CDR3 reads CASSPISNYVHEQYF. The CDR3 region has the DNA TGTGCCAGCAGTCCCATCAGCAACTATGTCCACGAGCAGTACTTC.

Ten or more counts support this clonotype. This chain links TRBV9 with TRBJ1-1; D might be TRBD1 (5 bases). Germline V gene data show CDR1 as SGDLS and CDR2 as YYNGEE. The CDR3 extends over 13 amino acids. V was clipped by 3 bases and J by 11 bases, with 17 bases between them. The chain's CDR3 is CASSGPGPSHAFF. The CDR3 DNA sequence: TGTGCCAGCAGCGGACCGGGACCAAGTCATGCTTTCTTT.

This chain uses TRBV12-3 or TRBV12-4 with TRBJ2-2; perhaps TRBD2 as D (5 bases). V was cut by 11 bases and J by 2 bases, with 12 bases left in between. The CDR3 consists of 13 residues. CDR3 region: CALARGNTGELFF. In DNA form, the CDR3 reads TGTGCCTTAGCCCGGGGAAACACCGGGGAGCTGTTTTTT.

This clonotype was counted between two and nine times. The V call is TRBV19, the J call TRBJ2-7, with 11 bases fitting TRBD1. The CDR3 consists of 14 residues. Losses at the gene ends were 4 bases for V and 2 bases for J; bases not matched to a gene: 1. The germline CDR1 and CDR2 sequences are LNHDA and SQIVND (reference sequence). The CDR3 region is CASSRTGGPYEQYF. The CDR3 DNA reads TGTGCCAGTAGTAGGACAGGGGGCCCCTACGAGCAGTACTTC.